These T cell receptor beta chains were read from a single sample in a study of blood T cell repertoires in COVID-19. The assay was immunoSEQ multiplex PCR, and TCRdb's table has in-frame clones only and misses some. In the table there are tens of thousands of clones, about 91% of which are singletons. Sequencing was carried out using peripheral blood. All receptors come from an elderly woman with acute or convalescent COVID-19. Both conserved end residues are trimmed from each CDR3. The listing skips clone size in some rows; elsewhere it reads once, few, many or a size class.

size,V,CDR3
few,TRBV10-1,ASSRDRSYGYT
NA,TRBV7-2,ASSLGMAGAADSPLH
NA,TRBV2,ASRPTGGANTEAF
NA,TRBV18,ASSPGTVRETQY
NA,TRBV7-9,ASSLGSGGYNEQF
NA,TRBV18,ASSPGDGEAF
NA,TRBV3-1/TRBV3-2,ASSRGGSTEAF
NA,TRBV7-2,ASSSQRGGLADYNEQF
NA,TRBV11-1,ASSLRTGATYEQY
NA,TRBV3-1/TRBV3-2,ASSQGQRVEKLF
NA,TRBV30,AWSPGQGGEKLF
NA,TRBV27,ASRTNNRAETQY
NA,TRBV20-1,SANEGPDYEQY
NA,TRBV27,ASSLFPNTGELF
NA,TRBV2,ASSLPGHGYT
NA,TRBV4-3,ASSQQTGVNTGELF
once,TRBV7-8,ASSLAGKGAFGYT
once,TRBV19,ASSSTGTGTNSPLH
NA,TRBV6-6,ASSYSGRAPYEQY
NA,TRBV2,ASSEVTTARREQY
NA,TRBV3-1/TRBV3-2,ASRPDRGRGHTEAF
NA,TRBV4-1,ASSPTGGDTEAF
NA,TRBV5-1,ASKEAGRYAF
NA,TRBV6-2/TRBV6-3,ASSRLAGVRVGETQY
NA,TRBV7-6,ASSLRISGGRSSYNEQF
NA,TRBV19,ASSTDSYEQY
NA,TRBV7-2,ASSLGYLGADFSYEQY
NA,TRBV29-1,STSRDRGSETQY
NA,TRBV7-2,ASSPREGGGYSPLH
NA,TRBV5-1,ASSLVETNTGELF
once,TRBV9,ASSPSGGETQY
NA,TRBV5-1,ASSRSGREDTQY